This T cell receptor (beta chain) was found in a study of cytomegalovirus exposure and HLA in healthy donors. Turning to this clone: The antigen is not known.

Some clones are missing from TCRdb's copy, which holds only in-frame ones; the method was immunoSEQ multiplex PCR. The sample lists approximately 150,000 clones, more than 85% occurring once. This CDR3 spans 19 amino acids. The trim removed 3 bases at V and 0 bases at J, leaving 13 bases unmatched. Per germline, CDR1 ENHRY and CDR2 SYGVKD. Study conclusions and caveats: Through in vitro validation, three CMV-associated chains were shown to be specific for CMV antigens. Subsequent analysis of the approximately 110 validation repertoires found a tendency for first-cohort TCR clusters to co-occur. Some TCR beta chains (more than 150 of them) were listed as cytomegalovirus-associated.

The donors were in the roughly 110-subject validation cohort; that cohort was separate from the approximately 700-subject first cohort. This chain connects TRBV10-3 to TRBJ2-3; 9 bases map to TRBD2. The sequence derives from a man younger than 35 in good health and CMV-seropositive. The sample taken for sequencing was PBMCs. The CDR3 DNA reads TGTGCCATCAGTGATAGACTAGCGGAAGAACGTGCTAGCACAGATACGCAGTATTTT. It specifies CAISDRLAEERASTDTQYF.